The rows below give T cell receptor beta chains drawn from one sample of a study of T cells in Graves' hyperthyroidism and ophthalmopathy. MiXCR, run by TCRdb on the multiplex PCR reads, gives a single entry per CDR3 protein. The table shows a few hundred thousand distinct CDR3 sequences, with around a sixth occurring only once. Sequences were obtained from blood. The receptors derive from a woman aged 18 to 35 with Graves' hyperthyroidism. Each CDR3 is given without its conserved first and last residue.

j_call | v_call | cdr3_aa
TRBJ1-2 | TRBV20-1 | SAYQGISYGYT
TRBJ2-7 | TRBV20-1 | SARGTISPYEQY
TRBJ2-5 | TRBV7-9 | ASSPSFNREETQY
TRBJ2-2 | TRBV3-1 | ASSQVPLPNTGELF
TRBJ1-1 | TRBV14 | ASSPGRWTEAF
TRBJ2-1 | TRBV25-1 | ASRLAGETRNEQF
TRBJ1-5 | TRBV20-1 | SAFRQGSNQPQH
TRBJ2-5 | TRBV13 | ASSPPRGPSGTQY
TRBJ1-3 | TRBV7-2 | ASSLRSNRANSGNTIY
TRBJ1-2 | TRBV24-1 | ATSDPTPGPNYGYT
TRBJ2-1 | TRBV12-3/TRBV12-4 | ASSLGRGGNEQF
TRBJ2-7 | TRBV4-3 | ASSQEPRGKKGQY
TRBJ1-5 | TRBV7-2 | ASSSPRGYNQPQH
TRBJ2-4 | TRBV12-3/TRBV12-4 | ASSPGHRFQY
TRBJ1-2 | TRBV15 | ATSRGVNYGYT
TRBJ2-5 | TRBV29-1 | SVDITGGAQTQY
TRBJ2-7 | TRBV6-1 | ASGGGSFSYEQY
TRBJ2-3 | TRBV7-9 | ASSPPDRGGTDTQY
TRBJ2-1 | TRBV27 | ASSLRGLAVERF
TRBJ2-7 | TRBV5-8 | ASSSSGTGFYEQY
TRBJ1-5 | TRBV15 | ATSRVNEWGNQPQH
TRBJ1-2 | TRBV20-1 | SAHPPENYGYT
TRBJ2-1 | TRBV4-1 | ASSQTPSGRNLNEQF
TRBJ2-6 | TRBV19 | ASSQGLRKAGANVLT
TRBJ2-3 | TRBV20-1 | SAIPELSTDTQY
TRBJ2-3 | TRBV7-9 | ASNPLDTQY
TRBJ2-7 | TRBV10-1 | ASSRGPGAYEQY
TRBJ1-1 | TRBV7-9 | ASSSRDSLIEEAF
TRBJ1-6 | TRBV20-1 | SARISLRSPLH
TRBJ2-3 | TRBV11-2 | ASSLGERPFTTDTQY
TRBJ2-5 | TRBV20-1 | SARSETQY
TRBJ2-1 | TRBV10-3 | AMRGSSYNEQF
TRBJ2-5 | TRBV28 | ASGLILQETQY
TRBJ2-5 | TRBV4-2 | ASSQRLAGGLETQY
TRBJ2-1 | TRBV6-1 | ASSWPPYLREGGEQF
TRBJ2-1 | TRBV2 | ASHRDRGQLMYNEQF
TRBJ2-1 | TRBV5-1 | ASSPSGLYNEQF
TRBJ1-1 | TRBV19 | ASSIRLTEAF
TRBJ1-2 | TRBV18 | ASSPNRDYGYT
TRBJ1-1 | TRBV4-1 | ASSQRVTGDIEAF
TRBJ2-7 | TRBV11-2 | ASSLEGIGEQY
TRBJ1-4 | TRBV6-6 | ASSYSTGQGGEKLF
TRBJ1-6 | TRBV6-1 | ASWRGYNSPLH
TRBJ2-7 | TRBV20-1 | SARDLGWSYEQY
TRBJ2-7 | TRBV28 | TSSLFGGDGSYEQY
TRBJ1-2 | TRBV15 | ATSGEGPSPGYT
TRBJ2-7 | TRBV28 | ASSPGIGGRVYEQY